This passage covers 3 T cell receptor beta chains from one sample sequenced in a study of blood T cells in healthy people across ages (dated by TCRdb to 2014 to 2015). The library was generated by 5' RACE. The reads were generated on an Illumina HiSeq 2500. A second about 7 to 12 cycle PCR used a sample-barcoded 5' primer and a J-beta primer mix. TCRdb took the public reads, trimmed them with fastp at Q25, ran MiXCR for clone calling and kept in-frame beta chains. Rows with a matching CDR3 protein are joined into one entry that keeps the most common DNA and genes. This sample is represented by about 1.4 million distinct CDR3 sequences; almost 60% of them were singletons. Together, the top ten hold 6.5% to 8% of the sample. Material: blood. The receptors were sampled from a man between 18 and 35 years old in good health.

The chain employs TRBV21-1 and TRBJ1-2. TRBV21-1 is recorded as a pseudogene. The CDR3 extends over 13 amino acids. The chain's CDR3 is CASSKREPYGYTF. The CDR3 nucleotides read TGTGCCAGCAGCAAACGGGAGCCATATGGCTACACCTTC.

This clonotype turned up a few times. This chain uses TRBV20-1 with TRBJ2-1; perhaps D is TRBD1 or TRBD2 (5 bases each). The CDR3 has 13 amino acids. V lost 3 bases, J lost 7 bases, and 13 bases lay in between. Germline CDR1 is DFQATT and CDR2 is SNEGSKA (reference sequence). This CDR3 is CSARGVMWNEQFF. The CDR3 DNA is TGCAGTGCTAGGGGGGTTATGTGGAATGAGCAGTTCTTC.

The table lists this clonotype with a few counts. The chain is built from TRBV6-5 and TRBJ2-5; D perhaps matches TRBD1 (6 bases). The J call is in doubt because the DNA end fits TRBJ2-7 better. The germline CDR1 and CDR2 sequences are MNHEY and SVGAGI. This CDR3 is 13 amino acids long. CDR3 protein: CASSYSYRDEQYF. The DNA for the CDR3 is TGTGCCAGCAGTTACTCGTACAGGGACGAGCAGTACTTC.